This TCR beta chain was captured in a study of blood T cell repertoires in COVID-19. With V trimmed by 8 bases and J by 5 bases, 9 bases remained unmatched. This CDR3 has 14 residues. Germline V gives CDR1 MNHEY, CDR2 SVGAGI. Under the authors' procedure: It was from reference gene primer amplification that nucleated cell counts were estimated. Sequencing was performed with immunoSEQ multiplex PCR; in TCRdb, only in-frame clones are kept and a portion is missing. V and J calls and clone size come straight from that table; D and trimming were deduced from the DNA. The sample shows fewer than 200,000 clones, 82% of them seen only once. Living in 24 US areas, the participants were between roughly 18 and 90 years of age. Cohorts were assigned according to the clinical history that participants reported.

The receptor was derived from a woman aged 55-70 years with acute COVID-19. The sample consisted of PBMCs or T cells enriched from blood (not recorded which). This chain links TRBV6-5 with TRBJ1-5; 7 bases are shared with TRBD1. This CDR3 reads CASHGGGRDQPQHF. The DNA for the CDR3 is TGTGCCAGCCACGGAGGGGGCCGGGATCAGCCCCAGCATTTT.